This is a list of T cell receptor beta chains from one sample in a study of blood T cell repertoires in COVID-19. The table came from immunoSEQ multiplex PCR; TCRdb's copy has only in-frame clones and leaves some out. The repertoire consists of over 200,000 clones, with roughly 80% occurring once and the leading ten covering approximately 1.8%. The sequencing sample was made of PBMCs or T cells enriched from blood (not recorded which). These receptor sequences come from a man between 60 and 75 years old who had recovered from COVID-19. CDR3s leave out the opening cysteine and the closing phenylalanine or tryptophan. Each record gives: J gene, D gene, V gene, CDR3 protein. A D gene is named only where the DNA matches it firmly.

J gene: TRBJ2-3
D gene: TRBD1
V gene: TRBV7-2
CDR3 protein: ASSPRTGVNTDTQY

J gene: TRBJ2-3
D gene: TRBD2
V gene: TRBV7-9
CDR3 protein: ASSASGNTDTQY

J gene: TRBJ1-1
D gene: TRBD1
V gene: TRBV6-5
CDR3 protein: ASRDRSVTEAF

J gene: TRBJ2-2
D gene: TRBD2
V gene: TRBV10-3
CDR3 protein: AIRGGTNTGELF

J gene: TRBJ1-4
D gene: -
V gene: TRBV19
CDR3 protein: ASARQRNEKLF

J gene: TRBJ1-2
D gene: TRBD1
V gene: TRBV19
CDR3 protein: ASSPRDRVRGGYT

J gene: TRBJ1-1
D gene: -
V gene: TRBV6-5
CDR3 protein: ASRVQVNTEAF

J gene: TRBJ2-7
D gene: -
V gene: TRBV18
CDR3 protein: ASSPDIHEQY

J gene: TRBJ2-3
D gene: -
V gene: TRBV24-1
CDR3 protein: ATGILGVDTQY

J gene: TRBJ1-2
D gene: TRBD1
V gene: TRBV6-1
CDR3 protein: ASSETWDRGGYT

J gene: TRBJ1-5
D gene: TRBD1
V gene: TRBV28
CDR3 protein: ASRTGGGADQPQH

J gene: TRBJ2-2
D gene: -
V gene: TRBV5-4
CDR3 protein: ASSWGAGTRGTGELF

J gene: TRBJ1-3
D gene: -
V gene: TRBV19
CDR3 protein: ASSIGVATSGNTIY

J gene: TRBJ2-5
D gene: TRBD1
V gene: TRBV15
CDR3 protein: ATSGTPGQLGETQY

J gene: TRBJ2-1
D gene: TRBD2
V gene: TRBV7-3
CDR3 protein: ASSSNGGSSYNEQF

J gene: TRBJ2-1
D gene: -
V gene: TRBV19
CDR3 protein: ASSMRTYNEQF

J gene: TRBJ2-1
D gene: TRBD2
V gene: TRBV30
CDR3 protein: AWSIGLAGGPTYNEQF

J gene: TRBJ1-1
D gene: -
V gene: TRBV6-5
CDR3 protein: ASSYSRTAQKAF

J gene: TRBJ2-5
D gene: TRBD2
V gene: TRBV30
CDR3 protein: AQRGRGQETQY

J gene: TRBJ2-3
D gene: -
V gene: TRBV5-5
CDR3 protein: ASSGPGTPRGTDTQY

J gene: TRBJ2-6
D gene: -
V gene: TRBV7-9
CDR3 protein: ASSLAGSGANVLT

J gene: TRBJ1-4
D gene: -
V gene: TRBV18
CDR3 protein: ASSPIRRDNVNEKLF

J gene: TRBJ1-6
D gene: -
V gene: TRBV7-9
CDR3 protein: ASSRQAHPGNSPLH

J gene: TRBJ2-5
D gene: -
V gene: TRBV19
CDR3 protein: ASSRSGGGETQY

J gene: TRBJ2-1
D gene: -
V gene: TRBV3-1/TRBV3-2
CDR3 protein: ASSQLGLANEQF

J gene: TRBJ2-1
D gene: -
V gene: TRBV19
CDR3 protein: ASSPGDYNEQF

J gene: TRBJ2-7
D gene: -
V gene: TRBV11-2
CDR3 protein: ASTAGGINEQY

J gene: TRBJ2-1
D gene: TRBD1
V gene: TRBV7-3
CDR3 protein: ASSQVGTGAVNEQF

J gene: TRBJ2-1
D gene: -
V gene: TRBV5-1
CDR3 protein: ASSLVRQADNEQF

J gene: TRBJ1-6
D gene: -
V gene: TRBV7-8
CDR3 protein: ASSPLQALNSPLH

J gene: TRBJ2-2
D gene: -
V gene: TRBV4-3
CDR3 protein: ASSPEGGAYTGELF

J gene: TRBJ1-1
D gene: TRBD1
V gene: TRBV11-3
CDR3 protein: ASSLQRIQGGTEAF

J gene: TRBJ2-2
D gene: -
V gene: TRBV9
CDR3 protein: ASSSGSSGRGELF

J gene: TRBJ1-4
D gene: -
V gene: TRBV11-2
CDR3 protein: ASSLGATTNEKLF

J gene: TRBJ2-2
D gene: TRBD1
V gene: TRBV6-5
CDR3 protein: ASSYGLTGGSGELF

J gene: TRBJ1-1
D gene: -
V gene: TRBV19
CDR3 protein: ASSPGLRNTEAF

J gene: TRBJ2-1
D gene: TRBD2
V gene: TRBV11-3
CDR3 protein: ASSALAGEYNEQF

J gene: TRBJ2-2
D gene: TRBD2
V gene: TRBV7-2
CDR3 protein: ASSLQRGGVVNTGELF

J gene: TRBJ1-6
D gene: -
V gene: TRBV2
CDR3 protein: ASSGQPNSPLH

J gene: TRBJ2-2
D gene: -
V gene: TRBV6-5
CDR3 protein: ASSYESHGELF

J gene: TRBJ1-5
D gene: -
V gene: TRBV12-2
CDR3 protein: ASRPTGYRNQPQH

J gene: TRBJ2-1
D gene: -
V gene: TRBV7-2
CDR3 protein: ASSLALGQHNEQF

J gene: TRBJ1-3
D gene: -
V gene: TRBV24-1
CDR3 protein: ATSARGIAGNTIY

J gene: TRBJ2-1
D gene: TRBD1
V gene: TRBV9
CDR3 protein: ASSVRDSNEQF

J gene: TRBJ2-7
D gene: TRBD1
V gene: TRBV6-5
CDR3 protein: ASRGTGTSYEQY

J gene: TRBJ2-3
D gene: TRBD2
V gene: TRBV5-1
CDR3 protein: ASSGAGGPLTTQY

J gene: TRBJ2-7
D gene: -
V gene: TRBV11-3
CDR3 protein: ASSLVAGPEQY

J gene: TRBJ1-4
D gene: TRBD1
V gene: TRBV13
CDR3 protein: ASSFWTGGDEKLF

J gene: TRBJ2-7
D gene: TRBD2
V gene: TRBV7-2
CDR3 protein: ASSFSGAFSYEQY

J gene: TRBJ1-5
D gene: -
V gene: TRBV5-1
CDR3 protein: ASSPLGGDQPQH

J gene: TRBJ1-1
D gene: -
V gene: TRBV6-5
CDR3 protein: ASRLEMNTEAF

J gene: TRBJ2-1
D gene: -
V gene: TRBV12-3/TRBV12-4
CDR3 protein: ASTLYNEQF

J gene: TRBJ1-1
D gene: TRBD1
V gene: TRBV7-9
CDR3 protein: ASSLGQGFMNTEAF

J gene: TRBJ2-1
D gene: TRBD1
V gene: TRBV11-3
CDR3 protein: ASSLAPGTGVYEQF